The next 19 T cell receptor beta chains were all read from a single sample in a study of blood T cells in healthy people across ages. The second PCR ran roughly 7 to 12 cycles with a sample-barcoded 5' primer and J-beta primers. MiXCR, applied by TCRdb to the 5' RACE reads, yields one record per CDR3 protein. The data show 550,000 to 750,000 distinct CDR3 sequences, 20% to 25% seen once. Sequenced sample: blood. Source of these receptors: a man aged 65-85 years in good health.

This clonotype has a count of ten or more. This sequence joins TRBV7-2 and TRBJ2-7; no reliable D call. CDR3 size: 15 residues. CDR1 SGHTA and CDR2 FQGNSA come from the germline V gene. The ends were cut back, 3 bases at V and 0 bases at J, with 12 bases in the middle. Here the CDR3 DNA reads TGTGCCAGCAGCTTCGGCGGATCCAGCTCCTACGAGCAGTACTTC. This gives the protein CASSFGGSSSYEQYF.

This clonotype was seen only a few times. The rearrangement links TRBV20-1 to TRBJ2-5, with D unclear. The CDR3 totals 12 residues. V was clipped by 3 bases and J by 2 bases, with 7 bases between them. CDR1 is DFQATT, CDR2 SNEGSKA, per germline (reference sequence). The CDR3 DNA reads as TGCAGTGCTAGTTTCCTACAAGAGACCCAGTACTTC. Translating gives CSASFLQETQYF.

This clonotype has just a few counts. The chain uses TRBV15 and TRBJ2-1; D remains ambiguous. V was shortened by 0 bases and J by 4 bases, with 7 bases between the two germline ends. Germline CDR1 reads LNHNV; CDR2 reads YYDKDF (reference sequence). This CDR3 has 14 residues. The CDR3 nucleotides read TGTGCCACCAGCAGAGATCGGGCGTACAATGAGCAGTTCTTC. Residues: CATSRDRAYNEQFF.

This clonotype appeared a few times. The chain is built from TRBV4-1 and TRBJ2-7, with D possibly matching TRBD2 (6 bases). CDR1 is MGHRA and CDR2 is YSYEKL in the germline V gene. V lost 0 bases and J lost 0, with 9 bases in between. The CDR3 runs 15 residues. The DNA for the CDR3 is TGCGCCAGCAGCCAAGAAAGGGGAGGCTCCTACGAGCAGTACTTC. Translating gives CASSQERGGSYEQYF.

The chain joins TRBV27 to TRBJ2-5; D unresolved. The end of the DNA is better explained by TRBJ2-1, so the J call may be wrong. The V gene's germline CDR1 is MNHEY and CDR2 SMNVEV (reference sequence). This CDR3 spans 17 amino acids. CDR3 nucleotides: TGTGCCAGCAGTCGCTCCTTCCTAGAGGTGGGCGACAATGAGCAGTTCTTC. Protein sequence: CASSRSFLEVGDNEQFF.

This clonotype occurred many times. The chain is built from TRBV7-8 and TRBJ2-5; 8 bases match TRBD2. TRBJ2-1 matches the DNA end more closely, so the J call is doubtful. Germline values: CDR1 SGHVS, CDR2 FQNEAQ. The CDR3 extends over 13 amino acids. As DNA, the CDR3 is TGTGCCAGCAGCCCAACCGGGACTAGAGTACAGTTCTTC. This sequence encodes CASSPTGTRVQFF.

This clonotype occurred a few times. This chain joins TRBV4-3 and TRBJ2-5; unclear D gene. The CDR3 loop spans 13 amino acids. The germline CDR1 and CDR2 sequences are LGHNA and YSLEER. Trimming stripped 0 bases from V and 4 bases from J, with 6 bases between. The CDR3 DNA follows: TGCGCCAGCAGCCAAGATCTCTCAGAGACCCAGTACTTC. It specifies CASSQDLSETQYF.

The V call is TRBV5-1, the J call TRBJ2-1, with TRBD2 matching 8 bases. V lost 2 bases to trimming and J lost 4 bases; unmatched junction nucleotides: 5. CDR1 and CDR2 (germline): SGHRS, YFSETQ. The CDR3 has 15 amino acids. As DNA, the CDR3 is TGCGCCAGCAGCTTTAGCGGGGCCGCTTACAATGAGCAGTTCTTC. It codes for CASSFSGAAYNEQFF.

This clonotype was seen ten or more times. The chain recombines TRBV20-1 with TRBJ1-5, with D hard to call. Germline values: CDR1 DFQATT, CDR2 SNEGSKA (reference sequence). The CDR3 sequence is 12 residues long. V shed 2 bases and J shed 3 bases, with 5 bases lying between them. This CDR3 reads CSARQDNQPQHF. The CDR3 DNA reads as TGCAGTGCTAGACAGGACAATCAGCCCCAGCATTTT.

This rearrangement joins TRBV6-5 to TRBJ1-1; D might be TRBD1 (6 bases). Trimming left V 3 bases short and J 11 bases short, with 10 bases between. Germline values: CDR1 MNHEY, CDR2 SVGAGI. The CDR3 sequence is 11 residues long. The DNA of the CDR3 is TGTGCCAGCAGTTATCAGGGGCAGGCTTTCTTT. Translated: CASSYQGQAFF.

This clonotype turned up a few times. This rearrangement joins TRBV6-5 to TRBJ1-3; D gene ambiguous. Looked up from germline, CDR1 is MNHEY and CDR2 is SVGAGI. With 7 bases removed from V and 0 bases from J, the gap between germline ends came to 7 bases. CDR3 length: 13 amino acids. Here the CDR3 reads CASKYSSGNTIYF. As DNA, the CDR3 is TGTGCCAGCAAGTATAGCTCTGGAAACACCATATATTTT.

This clonotype occurred a few times. The chain employs TRBV5-1 and TRBJ1-4; tentative D call: TRBD1 (6 bases). Trimming cost V 4 bases and J 3 bases, with 16 bases left between them. This CDR3 is 16 amino acids long. Looked up from germline, CDR1 is SGHRS and CDR2 is YFSETQ. The CDR3 loop is CASSGGGGDANEKLFF. The CDR3 DNA sequence: TGCGCCAGCAGCGGCGGAGGGGGTGATGCTAATGAAAAACTGTTTTTT.

Ten or more counts support this clonotype. The chain is built from TRBV20-1 and TRBJ2-5, with 7 bases fitting TRBD1. This CDR3 spans 15 amino acids. From germline, CDR1 is DFQATT and CDR2 SNEGSKA (reference sequence). V was clipped by 8 bases and J by 3 bases; unmatched bases: 15. CDR3 sequence: CSHPAKTGSEETQYF. CDR3 in DNA: TGCAGTCACCCCGCTAAGACAGGGTCCGAAGAGACCCAGTACTTC.

The sample holds a few counts of this clonotype. The chain is built from TRBV20-1 and TRBJ2-2; 8 positions agree with TRBD2. Germline CDR1 DFQATT, CDR2 SNEGSKA (reference sequence). The CDR3 is 14 residues long. The V segment lost 3 bases and the J segment 6 bases; nucleotides outside the gene matches: 6. CDR3 protein: CSARPGRAAGELFF. The CDR3 DNA sequence: TGCAGTGCTAGGCCCGGGAGGGCCGCCGGGGAGCTGTTTTTT.

The chain recombines TRBV3-1 with TRBJ2-3, with 9 bases matching TRBD2. Losses at the gene ends were 4 bases for V and 5 bases for J; bases not matched to a gene: 7. This CDR3 comprises 15 residues. Germline V gene sequence: CDR1 LGHDT, CDR2 YNNKEL (reference sequence). Here the CDR3 reads CASSPSGAKGDTQYF. CDR3 DNA: TGTGCCAGCAGCCCTAGCGGGGCTAAGGGAGATACGCAGTATTTT.

V gene TRBV7-9 combines with J gene TRBJ1-2; D gene uncertain. V was clipped by 1 base and J by 4 bases, with 13 bases between them. The CDR3 extends over 15 amino acids. The germline V gene has CDR1 SEHNR and CDR2 FQNEAQ (reference sequence). CDR3 bases: TGTGCCAGCAGCTTAGGACGAGGAGGAGTCTATGGCTACACCTTC. This gives the protein CASSLGRGGVYGYTF. Supplemented by reference TRBV7-9 and TRBJ1-2, the full variable domain reads DTGVSQNPRHKITKRGQNVTFRCDPISEHNRLYWYRQTLGQGPEFLTYFQNEAQLEKSRLLSDRFSAERPKGSFSTLEIQRTEQGDSAMYLCASSLGRGGVYGYTFGSGTRLTVV.

The table lists this clonotype with a few counts. The rearrangement links TRBV20-1 to TRBJ2-5; D tentatively fits TRBD1 or TRBD2 (5 bases each). The germline gives CDR1 DFQATT, CDR2 SNEGSKA (reference sequence). The CDR3 has 13 amino acids. V lost 3 bases, J lost 3 bases, and 11 bases lay in between. CDR3 in amino acids: CSASAGTEETQYF. The CDR3 DNA reads TGCAGTGCTAGTGCCGGGACGGAAGAGACCCAGTACTTC.

V usage is TRBV11-2 and J usage is TRBJ2-5; unclear D gene. CDR3 length: 16 residues. The V end lost 1 base, the J end lost 3 bases, and 15 bases lay between the germline ends. CDR1 and CDR2 from the germline V gene are SGHAT and FQNNGV. The CDR3 DNA reads TGTGCCAGCAGCTTAGGAGTATCGGGCACCGAAGAGACCCAGTACTTC. Protein product: CASSLGVSGTEETQYF.

In DNA form, the CDR3 reads TGTGCCAGCAGCAAAGGTCAGGGGGTGAACACCGGGGAGCTGTTTTTT. It yields the protein CASSKGQGVNTGELFF. The chain uses TRBV21-1 and TRBJ2-2; the table's D call of TRBD1 was not tested on the DNA. TRBV21-1 is noted as a pseudogene. This CDR3 comprises 16 residues.